Listed here are 12 T cell receptor beta chains from one sample, sequenced in a study of blood T cells in healthy people across ages. A second PCR, run for roughly 7 to 11 cycles, used a sample-barcoded 5' primer plus a J-beta primer mix. TCRdb re-analysed the 5' RACE reads in MiXCR, keeping a single row per CDR3 protein. In the table there are about 600,000 distinct CDR3 sequences, about 45% of which are singletons. Sequencing was performed on blood. The source is a man of 80 years or more in good health.

Written as DNA, the CDR3 is TGTGCCAGCCAACCAGTCCGGGACAGAAATGAGCAGTTCTTC. Protein sequence: CASQPVRDRNEQFF. The chain employs TRBV7-9 and TRBJ2-1, with TRBD1 matching over 7 bases. From germline, CDR1 is SEHNR and CDR2 FQNEAQ (reference sequence). J lost 7 bases, V lost 8 bases, and 11 bases had no gene match. This CDR3 has 14 residues.

This clonotype was found a few times. The chain is built from TRBV7-2 and TRBJ1-1, with D maybe TRBD1 (5 bases). The V gene lost 5 bases and the J gene lost 5 bases, with 15 bases spanning the gap. Per the germline V gene, CDR1 is SGHTA and CDR2 is FQGNSA. The CDR3 runs to 14 residues. The DNA of the CDR3 is TGTGCCAGCAGCCTCACGGCCCGGGGGACTGAAGCTTTCTTT. Its protein is CASSLTARGTEAFF. Full variable domain (missing parts from reference TRBV7-2 and TRBJ1-1): GAGVSQSPSNKVTEKGKDVELRCDPISGHTALYWYRQSLGQGLEFLIYFQGNSAPDKSGLPSDRFSAERTGGSVSTLTIQRTQQEDSAVYLCASSLTARGTEAFFGQGTRLTVV.

The rearrangement joins TRBV27 to TRBJ2-7; 10 bases map to TRBD2. Germline CDR1 and CDR2: MNHEY and SMNVEV (reference sequence). The CDR3 runs to 14 residues. Trimming took 5 bases from V and 4 from J; bases not matched to a gene: 5. CDR3 nucleotide sequence: TGTGCCAGCAGTCCGGGACTAGCGTTGTACGAGCAGTACTTC. Residues: CASSPGLALYEQYF.

This clonotype was recorded a few times. The rearrangement joins TRBV9 to TRBJ2-3; the D is unclear. Trimming took off 2 bases at V and 4 bases at J, with 14 bases between the two ends. This CDR3 spans 15 amino acids. Germline V lookup: CDR1 SGDLS, CDR2 YYNGEE. CDR3 loop: CASSVTGLVADTQYF. As DNA, the CDR3 is TGTGCCAGCAGCGTCACGGGCTTGGTCGCAGATACGCAGTATTTT. Looking up the rest from reference TRBV9 and TRBJ2-3 gives the full variable domain: DSGVTQTPKHLITATGQRVTLRCSPRSGDLSVYWYQQSLDQGLQFLIQYYNGEERAKGNILERFSAQQFPDLHSELNLSSLELGDSALYFCASSVTGLVADTQYFGPGTRLTVL.

Worth noting for this clonotype: A much larger clone lies a single base off, so this may be a read error. The genes are TRBV7-9 and TRBJ2-7; 7 bases agree with TRBD1. Trimming took 7 bases from V and 2 from J; bases not matched to a gene: 11. The germline gives CDR1 SEHNR, CDR2 FQNEAQ (reference sequence). CDR3 length equals 15 residues. CDR3 sequence: CASTKIGTVPYEQYF. The CDR3 bases are TGTGCCAGCACCAAAATAGGGACAGTCCCCTACGAGCAGTACTTC.

This clonotype was found a few times. The chain recombines TRBV7-2 with TRBJ1-2, with 7 positions matching TRBD1. The CDR3 extends over 14 amino acids. V shed 4 bases and J 8 bases; nucleotides not matched to a gene: 10. The V gene's germline CDR1 is SGHTA and CDR2 FQGNSA. CDR3 region: CASSSDRAGLGYTF. The DNA for the CDR3 is TGTGCCAGCAGCTCCGACAGGGCAGGGTTGGGCTACACCTTC.

The rearrangement uses TRBV7-9 and TRBJ2-1; 11 nucleotides line up with TRBD2. The V and J ends lost 2 bases and 8 bases, in that order; junction bases with no gene match: 5. This CDR3 is built from 15 residues. CDR1 SEHNR and CDR2 FQNEAQ come from the germline V gene (reference sequence). This CDR3 is CASSLKLAGAHEQFF. The CDR3 DNA reads as TGTGCCAGCAGCTTAAAACTAGCGGGAGCCCATGAGCAGTTCTTC.

This clonotype was recorded at least ten times. The chain combines TRBV6-5 with TRBJ2-3, with TRBD2 matching over 9 bases. J lost 6 bases, V lost 7 bases, and 5 bases had no gene match. The germline V gene has CDR1 MNHEY and CDR2 SVGAGI. This CDR3 region has 13 residues. In nucleotides, the CDR3 is TGTGCCAGCATGATAGCGGGAGAGGATACGCAGTATTTT. It codes for CASMIAGEDTQYF.

V is TRBV7-9 and J is TRBJ1-1; 8 bases fit TRBD1. The germline gives CDR1 SEHNR, CDR2 FQNEAQ (reference sequence). This CDR3 has 15 amino acids. Trimming took 6 bases from V and 3 from J; bases not matched to a gene: 9. The CDR3 coding sequence is TGTGCCAGCAGGCAATTTCAGGGGGCCGACACTGAAGCTTTCTTT. This codes for CASRQFQGADTEAFF.

The chain couples TRBV20-1 to TRBJ2-7; TRBD2 agrees at 10 bases. The DNA end favors TRBJ2-5, so the J call may be wrong. Germline CDR1 is DFQATT and CDR2 is SNEGSKA (reference sequence). This CDR3 has 16 residues. The CDR3 is CSAVGLAGVSQETQYF. CDR3 coding DNA: TGCAGTGCTGTCGGGCTAGCGGGGGTGTCGCAAGAGACCCAGTACTTC.

The CDR3 is CASSILGRESYGYTF. DNA of the CDR3: TGTGCCAGTAGTATACTTGGCAGGGAGTCCTATGGCTACACCTTC. The rearrangement joins TRBV19 to TRBJ1-2; D is possibly TRBD1 (5 bases). Trimming took 2 bases from V and 4 from J, leaving 14 bases between them. CDR3 length: 15 residues. CDR1 and CDR2 from the germline V gene are LNHDA and SQIVND (reference sequence).

The chain uses TRBV15 and TRBJ1-2, with D perhaps matching TRBD1 (6 bases). The germline CDR1 and CDR2 sequences are LNHNV and YYDKDF (reference sequence). The CDR3 spans 15 residues. V dropped 1 base and J dropped 8 bases, with 17 bases sitting between them. CDR3 region: CATSRGGDKGVGYTF. The CDR3 DNA reads as TGTGCCACCAGCAGAGGTGGGGACAAAGGAGTCGGCTACACCTTC. The variable domain in full, completed from reference TRBV15 and TRBJ1-2, reads DAMVIQNPRYQVTQFGKPVTLSCSQTLNHNVMYWYQQKSSQAPKLLFHYYDKDFNNEADTPDNFQSRRPNTSFCFLDIRSPGLGDTAMYLCATSRGGDKGVGYTFGSGTRLTVV.